A selection of T cell receptor beta chains follows, all from one sample in a study of CD8 T cells in ankylosing spondylitis. TCRdb processed the 5' RACE reads anew with MiXCR; each CDR3 protein has one entry. The sample has around 770,000 distinct CDR3 sequences; 15% to 20% are singletons. The sample taken for sequencing was blood, either unsorted or a sorted T cell fraction (not recorded which). These receptors came from a male donor with ankylosing spondylitis. The CDR3 runs from the conserved cysteine through the conserved F or W. Each record gives: D gene, clone size, J gene, V gene, CDR3 protein, CDR3 DNA. D genes are given only for firm matches. Clone sizes are given selectively: once, few, many, or a class where the clone is expanded.

D gene: -; clone size: -; J gene: TRBJ2-7; V gene: TRBV12-3/TRBV12-4; CDR3 protein: CASSLLEGIGFMAYEQYF; CDR3 DNA: TGTGCCAGCAGTTTGTTAGAAGGGATAGGGTTTATGGCCTACGAGCAGTACTTC
D gene: TRBD1; clone size: few; J gene: TRBJ1-2; V gene: TRBV12-5; CDR3 protein: CASGPGQGNYGYTF; CDR3 DNA: TGTGCTAGTGGACCAGGACAGGGGAACTATGGCTACACCTTC
D gene: -; clone size: -; J gene: TRBJ2-2; V gene: TRBV18; CDR3 protein: CASSPGLGVATGATTGELFF; CDR3 DNA: TGTGCCAGCTCACCAGGACTAGGAGTCGCAACAGGGGCGACCACCGGGGAGCTGTTTTTT
D gene: -; clone size: -; J gene: TRBJ2-3; V gene: TRBV3-1; CDR3 protein: CASSQDPYGGAGDTQYF; CDR3 DNA: TGTGCCAGCAGCCAAGATCCTTACGGGGGAGCGGGAGATACGCAGTATTTT
D gene: -; clone size: -; J gene: TRBJ1-2; V gene: TRBV5-1; CDR3 protein: CASSSDLTGTPYGYTF; CDR3 DNA: TGCGCCAGCAGCTCCGACCTCACAGGGACCCCCTATGGCTACACCTTC
D gene: TRBD2; clone size: few; J gene: TRBJ2-5; V gene: TRBV12-3/TRBV12-4; CDR3 protein: CASTTSGSGTQYF; CDR3 DNA: TGTGCCAGCACAACTAGCGGGAGTGGGACCCAGTACTTC
D gene: -; clone size: few; J gene: TRBJ1-5; V gene: TRBV12-3/TRBV12-4; CDR3 protein: CASIFHQPQHF; CDR3 DNA: TGTGCCAGCATTTTCCATCAGCCCCAGCATTTT
D gene: TRBD1; clone size: -; J gene: TRBJ1-5; V gene: TRBV3-1; CDR3 protein: CASSQETGQVRSNQPQHF; CDR3 DNA: TGTGCCAGCAGCCAAGAGACAGGGCAGGTTCGGAGCAATCAGCCCCAGCATTTT
D gene: TRBD1; clone size: few; J gene: TRBJ2-7; V gene: TRBV20-1; CDR3 protein: CSARSTGKTYEQYF; CDR3 DNA: TGCAGTGCTAGATCGACAGGGAAAACCTACGAGCAGTACTTC
D gene: -; clone size: -; J gene: TRBJ1-4; V gene: TRBV5-1; CDR3 protein: CASSLSSLNEKLFF; CDR3 DNA: TGCGCCAGCAGCTTGTCTAGCCTTAATGAAAAACTGTTTTTT
D gene: -; clone size: few; J gene: TRBJ2-5; V gene: TRBV5-1; CDR3 protein: CASSSSGKTQYF; CDR3 DNA: TGCGCCAGCAGCTCCTCTGGGAAGACCCAGTACTTC
D gene: TRBD2; clone size: many; J gene: TRBJ2-1; V gene: TRBV12-3/TRBV12-4; CDR3 protein: CASSLGLAGGNNEQFF; CDR3 DNA: TGTGCCAGCAGTTTAGGACTAGCGGGAGGGAACAATGAGCAGTTCTTC
D gene: TRBD2; clone size: -; J gene: TRBJ2-1; V gene: TRBV7-2; CDR3 protein: CASSLASGTTLNEQFF; CDR3 DNA: TGTGCCAGCAGCTTAGCGAGCGGGACTACCTTAAATGAGCAGTTCTTC
D gene: -; clone size: -; J gene: TRBJ2-7; V gene: TRBV12-5; CDR3 protein: CASVEQYF; CDR3 DNA: TGTGCTAGTGTTGAGCAGTACTTC
D gene: -; clone size: -; J gene: TRBJ2-1; V gene: TRBV10-3; CDR3 protein: CAISFGGAPNEQFF; CDR3 DNA: TGTGCCATCAGTTTTGGGGGGGCGCCGAATGAGCAGTTCTTC
D gene: -; clone size: few; J gene: TRBJ2-1; V gene: TRBV20-1; CDR3 protein: CSARAWELNEQFF; CDR3 DNA: TGCAGTGCTAGAGCGTGGGAGCTCAATGAGCAGTTCTTC
D gene: -; clone size: few; J gene: TRBJ1-2; V gene: TRBV30; CDR3 protein: CAWNPALGLGYTF; CDR3 DNA: TGTGCCTGGAACCCCGCGTTGGGGCTTGGCTACACCTTC
D gene: TRBD2; clone size: few; J gene: TRBJ2-3; V gene: TRBV2; CDR3 protein: CASSERGWGGGTDTQYF; CDR3 DNA: TGTGCCAGCAGTGAGAGAGGCTGGGGGGGAGGCACAGATACGCAGTATTTT